Each of the 21 T cell receptor beta chains below was sequenced from the same sample in a study of CD8 T cells in ankylosing spondylitis. TCRdb processed the 5' RACE reads anew with MiXCR; each CDR3 protein has one entry. The sample contains 450,000 to 550,000 distinct CDR3 sequences, about 5.2% of which appear only once. Broader study findings: What appeared characteristic of ankylosing spondylitis blood was a TCR beta motif of under 10 highly homologous variants.

Which antigens these TCRs recognize remains unknown. Sequenced input: blood, either unsorted or a sorted T cell fraction (not recorded which). These receptors originate from a male donor with ankylosing spondylitis.

In this sample, this clonotype turned up a few times. The rearrangement joins TRBV21-1 to TRBJ2-1; the table's TRBD2 call for D was not verified on the DNA. TRBV21-1 is described as a pseudogene. The CDR3 loop spans 15 amino acids. This CDR3 reads CASSKRREGFHEQFF. The CDR3 nucleotides are TGTGCCAGCAGCAAAAGGAGGGAGGGCTTCCATGAGCAGTTCTTC.

There are a few counts of this clonotype. The CDR3 DNA sequence: TGTGCCAGCAAGATATTACAGGGCAATAGCAATCAGCCCCAGCATTTT. Residues: CASKILQGNSNQPQHF. V gene TRBV28 combines with J gene TRBJ1-5; TRBD1 is a possible D gene (6 bases). This CDR3 is built from 16 residues. The germline V and J ends were trimmed by 7 bases and 0 bases, with 16 bases remaining between them. Germline CDR1 and CDR2: MDHEN and SYDVKM.

The chain uses TRBV20-1 and TRBJ2-1, with TRBD2 identical over 14 bases. The CDR3 contains 16 residues. The ends lost 8 bases at V and 7 bases at J; junction bases unmatched: 13. Germline V gives CDR1 DFQATT, CDR2 SNEGSKA (reference sequence). CDR3 coding DNA: TGCAGTCCCCAGACTAGCGGGGGGGCGTTAAAAAATGAGCAGTTCTTC. Translated, it gives CSPQTSGGALKNEQFF.

This clonotype was seen at least ten times. This chain connects TRBV9 to TRBJ2-1; tentatively, D is TRBD2 (6 bases). CDR1 and CDR2 from the germline V gene are SGDLS and YYNGEE. The CDR3 consists of 16 residues. Trimming cost V 1 base and J 4 bases, with 15 bases left between them. CDR3 sequence (DNA): TGTGCCAGCAGCGTACGGGGGACGGGGATGTACAATGAGCAGTTCTTC. It specifies CASSVRGTGMYNEQFF.

This clonotype was counted at least ten times. The J gene is TRBJ2-6, the V gene TRBV20-1; D gene unclear. CDR1 DFQATT and CDR2 SNEGSKA come from the germline V gene (reference sequence). Trimming cost V 0 bases and J 0 bases, with 12 bases left between them. This CDR3 has 17 amino acids. CDR3 bases: TGCAGTGCTAGAGATGATGGGCAAAACTCTGGGGCCAACGTCCTGACTTTC. This gives the protein CSARDDGQNSGANVLTF.

This clonotype was seen ten or more times. The chain employs TRBV7-9 and TRBJ2-7; possibly TRBD1 for D (5 bases). The CDR3 has 15 amino acids. V was shortened by 2 bases and J by 7 bases, with 18 bases between the two germline ends. Per the germline V gene, CDR1 is SEHNR and CDR2 is FQNEAQ (reference sequence). DNA of the CDR3: TGTGCCAGCAGCTTATTGGACACTTCCTTCGGGGAGCAGTACTTC. Amino acids: CASSLLDTSFGEQYF.

This clonotype was counted a few times. The chain combines TRBV6-1 with TRBJ2-2; D is undetermined. Trimming took off 7 bases at V and 5 bases at J, with 11 bases between the two ends. The CDR3 sequence is 13 residues long. Germline V gene sequence: CDR1 MNHNS, CDR2 SASEGT. This CDR3 reads CASKDGRTGELFF. CDR3 in DNA: TGTGCCAGCAAAGACGGGCGGACCGGGGAGCTGTTTTTT.

This clonotype was seen more than once but under ten times. CDR3 nucleotides: TGTGCCATCAGTGAGTCGACGGGGGGCCCAGATACGCAGTATTTT. Its protein is CAISESTGGPDTQYF. The V call is TRBV10-3, the J call TRBJ2-3; tentative D call: TRBD2 (7 bases). The CDR3 contains 15 residues. The ends were cut back, 0 bases at V and 4 bases at J, with 11 bases in the middle. Germline CDR1 is ENHRY and CDR2 is SYGVKD.

The chain employs TRBV7-2 and TRBJ1-1; D not resolved. The length of the CDR3 is 14 residues. CDR1 is SGHTA, CDR2 FQGNSA, per germline. V was cut by 0 bases and J by 3 bases, with 8 bases left in between. CDR3 DNA sequence: TGTGCCAGCAGCTTAGCCTCCTGGGACACTGAAGCTTTCTTT. It specifies CASSLASWDTEAFF. The entire variable domain, with the rest obtained from reference TRBV7-2 and TRBJ1-1, is as follows: GAGVSQSPSNKVTEKGKDVELRCDPISGHTALYWYRQSLGQGLEFLIYFQGNSAPDKSGLPSDRFSAERTGGSVSTLTIQRTQQEDSAVYLCASSLASWDTEAFFGQGTRLTVV.

This clonotype was recorded at least ten times. The genes are TRBV12-3 or TRBV12-4 and TRBJ2-1; the match to TRBD1 covers 8 bases. The CDR3 is 14 amino acids. The V gene end was trimmed by 9 bases and the J gene end by 5 bases; junction bases not matched to a gene: 9. The CDR3 reads CASDGQGSDNEQFF. CDR3 nucleotides: TGTGCCAGTGATGGACAGGGAAGTGACAATGAGCAGTTCTTC.

This clonotype has ten or more counts. The J gene is TRBJ1-6, the V gene TRBV6-2 or TRBV6-3; 7 positions match TRBD1. There are 14 residues in the CDR3. Trimming removed 7 bases from V and 7 bases from J; junction bases left unmatched: 7. Germline V lookup: CDR1 MNHEY, CDR2 SVGEGT. CDR3: CASNRQGENSPLHF. The CDR3 region has the DNA TGTGCCAGCAACCGACAGGGAGAAAATTCACCCCTCCACTTT.

In its sample, this clonotype was seen many times. This rearrangement joins TRBV18 to TRBJ1-3, with unresolved D. CDR1 and CDR2 from the germline V gene are KGHSH and LQKENI. V shed 8 bases and J shed 3 bases, with 20 bases lying between them. The CDR3 is 16 residues long. CDR3 region: CASPPPGGNDGNTIYF. The CDR3 DNA sequence: TGTGCCAGCCCCCCCCCGGGAGGAAACGATGGAAACACCATATATTTT.

The sample holds many counts of this clonotype. The chain uses TRBV28 and TRBJ2-7; D ambiguous. Trimming removed 7 bases from V and 0 bases from J, with 10 bases in between. Germline lookup yields CDR1 MDHEN and CDR2 SYDVKM. The CDR3 length is 13 residues. The DNA for the CDR3 is TGTGCCAGCACGGGTCTTTTCTCCTACGAGCAGTACTTC. Protein product: CASTGLFSYEQYF.

This clonotype was detected many times. For the CDR3, the DNA is TGCAGTGCTAGACCCAGGCGGGAGGGCCCTATGTTCTTC. Protein product: CSARPRREGPMFF. The chain recombines TRBV20-1 with TRBJ2-1, with TRBD2 matching 9 bases. Germline assignment: CDR1 DFQATT and CDR2 SNEGSKA (reference sequence). The CDR3 extends over 13 amino acids. Unmatched junction bases numbered 11, after V lost 2 bases and J lost 15 bases.

This sequence joins TRBV6-1 and TRBJ1-2; the D is unclear. CDR1 is MNHNS, CDR2 SASEGT, per germline. This CDR3 has 15 amino acids. Between the trimmed V and J ends, which lost 6 bases and 3 bases, there was a span of 17 bases. The chain's CDR3 is CASRDRSGVYYGYTF. The CDR3 nucleotides read TGTGCCAGCAGAGACCGGTCCGGGGTCTACTATGGCTACACCTTC.

There are many counts of this clonotype. The chain employs TRBV2 and TRBJ2-1, with D possibly TRBD1 on 5 matching bases. V lost 3 bases and J lost 4, with 10 bases in between. Germline V gives CDR1 SNHLY, CDR2 FYNNEI. The CDR3 consists of 14 residues. CDR3 protein: CASSEYQGYNEQFF. The CDR3 coding sequence is TGTGCCAGCAGTGAGTACCAGGGTTACAATGAGCAGTTCTTC.

This clonotype appeared many times. This chain links TRBV9 with TRBJ1-3, with D uncertain. V was pared by 0 bases and J by 4 bases, with 8 bases between. The CDR3 has 14 amino acids. Germline values: CDR1 SGDLS, CDR2 YYNGEE. CDR3 region: CASSVVGWGNTIYF. In nucleotides, the CDR3 is TGTGCCAGCAGCGTAGTGGGCTGGGGAAACACCATATATTTT.

This clonotype was seen repeatedly, ten times or more. The genes are TRBV9 and TRBJ1-2, with no clear D. Germline V gene sequence: CDR1 SGDLS, CDR2 YYNGEE. This CDR3 contains 14 residues. V was pared by 5 bases and J by 0 bases, with 11 bases between. The CDR3 loop reads CASRAVGTNYGYTF. The CDR3 DNA sequence: TGTGCCAGCAGGGCCGTTGGCACTAACTATGGCTACACCTTC.

This clonotype came up many times. For the CDR3, the DNA is TGCGCCAGCAGCCAGACCGCGGGACAGGCGCCTTCACCCCTCCACTTT. Amino acids: CASSQTAGQAPSPLHF. The chain carries TRBV4-3 and TRBJ1-6, with TRBD1 matching over 8 bases. The trim removed 3 bases at V and 9 bases at J, leaving 10 bases unmatched. The CDR3 sequence is 16 residues long. The germline V gene has CDR1 LGHNA and CDR2 YSLEER.

This clonotype was seen at least ten times. The chain combines TRBV6-5 with TRBJ1-1; D call uncertain. The ends were cut back, 0 bases at V and 6 bases at J, with 8 bases in the middle. Germline V gene sequence: CDR1 MNHEY, CDR2 SVGAGI. This CDR3 is built from 13 residues. Written as DNA, the CDR3 is TGTGCCAGCAGTTACTCCGAGTCTCCTGAAGCTTTCTTT. The encoded protein is CASSYSESPEAFF.

This clonotype was recorded at least ten times. The CDR3 sequence: CASSQEGPPSTDTQYF. In DNA form, the CDR3 reads TGTGCCAGCAGCCAAGAGGGCCCCCCTAGCACAGATACGCAGTATTTT. V gene TRBV4-2 combines with J gene TRBJ2-3; no firm D call. The CDR3 extends over 16 amino acids. Germline assignment: CDR1 LGHNA and CDR2 YNFKEQ. V lost 0 bases to trimming and J lost 0 bases, with 10 bases between them.